The next 22 T cell receptor beta chains were all read from a single sample in a study of T cells after yellow fever vaccination. TCRdb reanalysed the 5' RACE reads using MiXCR and keeps one entry per CDR3 protein. Among 350,000 to 550,000 distinct CDR3 sequences listed, around 20% were seen once. Sequences were derived from PBMCs, sampled before the yellow fever booster vaccination. The receptors shown here come from a man aged 18-30 years who received the YFV17D yellow fever vaccine.

This rearrangement joins TRBV5-1 to TRBJ2-3; 11 bases match TRBD2. There are 16 residues in the CDR3. J lost 4 bases, V lost 4 bases, and 8 bases had no gene match. Looked up from germline, CDR1 is SGHRS and CDR2 is YFSETQ. The CDR3 DNA is TGCGCCAGCAGCGTGTCCCTAGCGGGGGGTCCAGATACGCAGTATTTT. Translation: CASSVSLAGGPDTQYF. The entire variable domain, with the rest obtained from reference TRBV5-1 and TRBJ2-3, is as follows: KAGVTQTPRYLIKTRGQQVTLSCSPISGHRSVSWYQQTPGQGLQFLFEYFSETQRNKGNFPGRFSGRQFSNSRSEMNVSTLELGDSALYLCASSVSLAGGPDTQYFGPGTRLTVL.

This clonotype was observed a single time. At one of its ends the junction is not consistent with the germline gene, which may arise from a read error. V and J are TRBV20-1 and TRBJ1-1; D is possibly TRBD1 (6 bases). Germline values: CDR1 DFQATT, CDR2 SNEGSKA (reference sequence). CDR3 length: 15 amino acids. The CDR3 sequence is CSAEGGWGLETVAFF. CDR3 sequence (DNA): TGCAGTGCGGAAGGGGGTTGGGGTCTTGAGACTGTAGCTTTCTTT.

This chain joins TRBV10-3 and TRBJ2-7; 9 bases are a match to TRBD2. CDR1 ENHRY and CDR2 SYGVKD come from the germline V gene. The CDR3 sequence is 15 residues long. V shed 8 bases and J 3 bases; nucleotides not matched to a gene: 11. The CDR3: CAIGSTERGVYEQYV. The CDR3 nucleotides are TGTGCCATCGGGAGTACGGAGCGGGGGGTCTACGAGCAGTACGTC.

The chain employs TRBV7-3 and TRBJ2-1; a weak D match, TRBD1 (6 bases). The germline V gene has CDR1 SGHTA and CDR2 FQGTGA. The CDR3 covers 13 residues. V lost 2 bases and J 10 bases, leaving 12 bases between the germline ends. The CDR3 reads CASSLVAGEEQFF. The CDR3 region has the DNA TGTGCCAGCAGCTTAGTGGCAGGGGAAGAGCAGTTCTTC.

This clonotype has more than one count but fewer than ten. This rearrangement joins TRBV21-1 to TRBJ2-6; the D call of TRBD2 is as the table states it, not checked on the DNA. TRBV21-1 represents a pseudogene. CDR3 length: 18 residues. CDR3: CASRPRQVPCSGANVLTF. The CDR3 coding sequence is TGTGCCAGCAGACCCCGGCAGGTGCCCTGCTCTGGGGCCAACGTCCTGACTTTC.

The chain employs TRBV7-9 and TRBJ1-1, with unresolved D. Germline V CDR1 and CDR2: SEHNR, FQNEAQ (reference sequence). The CDR3 sequence is 11 residues long. V shed 6 bases and J shed 7 bases, with 9 bases lying between them. CDR3 sequence: CASRSRGEAFF. CDR3 in DNA: TGTGCCAGCAGGTCTCGGGGTGAAGCTTTCTTT.

The chain employs TRBV12-3 or TRBV12-4 and TRBJ2-3, with D tentatively TRBD2 (6 bases). V lost 1 base and J lost 4, with 15 bases in between. This CDR3 region has 16 residues. The CDR3 loop reads CASSLEGLREADTQYF. The CDR3 DNA is TGTGCCAGCAGTTTAGAAGGCCTGAGGGAGGCAGATACGCAGTATTTT.

The J gene is TRBJ2-7, the V gene TRBV7-9; 7 nucleotides match TRBD1. CDR1 SEHNR and CDR2 FQNEAQ come from the germline V gene (reference sequence). Trimming took 5 bases from V and 2 from J; bases not matched to a gene: 12. The CDR3 contains 16 residues. The CDR3: CASSTAPGQKTYEQYF. CDR3 nucleotides: TGTGCCAGCAGCACAGCGCCGGGACAGAAAACCTACGAGCAGTACTTC.

The V gene is TRBV12-3 or TRBV12-4, the J gene TRBJ1-5; D is uncertain. Trimming left V 0 bases short and J 11 bases short, with 26 bases between. The CDR3 length is 18 residues. CDR3 residues: CASSLAISSRRLLGAQHF. The DNA for the CDR3 is TGTGCCAGCAGTTTAGCGATTAGTTCTCGTCGCCTCCTCGGGGCCCAGCATTTT.

The gene calls are TRBV11-2 and TRBJ2-5; the D gene is possibly TRBD2 (5 bases). The germline V and J ends were trimmed by 7 bases and 4 bases, with 16 bases remaining between them. This CDR3 has 14 amino acids. Germline lookup yields CDR1 SGHAT and CDR2 FQNNGV. CDR3 amino acids: CASNPLAGRETQYF. The CDR3 bases are TGTGCCAGCAACCCTCTCGCGGGTCGAGAGACCCAGTACTTC.

The chain employs TRBV12-3 or TRBV12-4 and TRBJ1-1; D gene ambiguous. V shed 1 base and J shed 4 bases, with 7 bases lying between them. The CDR3 extends over 13 amino acids. The CDR3 region is CASSLEQSTEAFF. The CDR3, as DNA: TGTGCCAGCAGTTTAGAGCAGAGCACTGAAGCTTTCTTT.

The chain links TRBV4-3 to TRBJ1-1; D gene ambiguous. CDR1 and CDR2 from the germline V gene are LGHNA and YSLEER. The CDR3 totals 13 residues. V lost 0 bases to trimming and J lost 5 bases, with 7 bases between them. In nucleotides, the CDR3 is TGCGCCAGCAGCCAAGATTATCAAACTGAAGCTTTCTTT. Protein sequence: CASSQDYQTEAFF.

As to this clonotype: Relative to the germline gene, one junction end is altered; a read error may explain this. The chain carries TRBV6-5 and TRBJ1-2; the match to TRBD1 covers 7 bases. The germline CDR1 and CDR2 sequences are MNHEY and SVGAGI. The length of the CDR3 is 15 residues. The CDR3 DNA is TGTGCCAGCAGTGACTCAGACAGGGCGACGAACGGCTACACCTTC. The encoded protein is CASSDSDRATNGYTF.

This sequence joins TRBV7-8 and TRBJ2-3; TRBD1 might be the D (6 bases). This CDR3 is built from 15 residues. Germline V gives CDR1 SGHVS, CDR2 FQNEAQ. Trimming removed 5 bases from V and 0 bases from J, with 12 bases in between. CDR3 in amino acids: CASSQGGTSTDTQYF. In DNA form, the CDR3 reads TGTGCCAGCAGCCAAGGGGGTACTAGCACAGATACGCAGTATTTT.

This clonotype was recorded a few times. The rearrangement joins TRBV29-1 to TRBJ2-1; the match to TRBD2 covers 13 bases. Germline CDR1 reads SQVTM; CDR2 reads ANQGSEA. Unmatched junction bases numbered 4, after V lost 5 bases and J lost 0 bases. The CDR3 runs 16 residues. DNA of the CDR3: TGCAGCGTTACCGGGACTAGCGGGGCCTCCTACAATGAGCAGTTCTTC. It is translated as CSVTGTSGASYNEQFF.

The chain employs TRBV11-2 and TRBJ2-3; no firm D call. CDR1 and CDR2 (germline): SGHAT, FQNNGV. CDR3 length: 13 amino acids. The V end lost 5 bases, the J end lost 6 bases, and 12 bases lay between the germline ends. CDR3 loop: CASSPLGRDTQYF. In nucleotides, the CDR3 is TGTGCCAGCAGCCCCCTTGGTCGGGATACGCAGTATTTT. Drawing the rest from reference TRBV11-2 and TRBJ2-3, the complete variable domain is EAGVAQSPRYKIIEKRQSVAFWCNPISGHATLYWYQQILGQGPKLLIQFQNNGVVDDSQLPKDRFSAERLKGVDSTLKIQPAKLEDSAVYLCASSPLGRDTQYFGPGTRLTVL.

This clonotype was seen a few times. The V and J genes are TRBV5-1 and TRBJ2-7; 12 nucleotides line up with TRBD2. Germline-derived CDR1 and CDR2 are SGHRS and YFSETQ. The CDR3 is 15 residues long. The junction had 6 bases not matched to a gene; V was cut back by 4 bases and J by 4 bases. CDR3 residues: CASSVTSGGQYEQYF. For the CDR3, the DNA is TGCGCCAGCAGCGTGACTAGCGGGGGCCAGTACGAGCAGTACTTC. Full variable domain (outside the CDR3, taken from reference TRBV5-1 and TRBJ2-7): KAGVTQTPRYLIKTRGQQVTLSCSPISGHRSVSWYQQTPGQGLQFLFEYFSETQRNKGNFPGRFSGRQFSNSRSEMNVSTLELGDSALYLCASSVTSGGQYEQYFGPGTRLTVT.

The table lists this clonotype with a few counts. The CDR3, as DNA: TGCGCCAGCAGTCCCGGGGGGCCAGATACGCAGTATTTT. As protein: CASSPGGPDTQYF. The chain is built from TRBV10-2 and TRBJ2-3; D perhaps matches TRBD2 (7 bases). The CDR3 runs 13 residues. V was trimmed by 5 bases and J by 4 bases, leaving 10 bases between them. From germline, CDR1 is WSHSY and CDR2 SAAADI.

This clonotype was recorded a few times. This chain uses TRBV7-6 with TRBJ2-7; 7 bases align to TRBD1. The germline CDR1 and CDR2 sequences are SGHVS and FNYEAQ. V trimming: 1 base; J trimming: 2 bases; junction bases outside the gene matches: 5. CDR3 size: 15 residues. This CDR3 reads CASSLGYRGAYEQYF. The CDR3 coding sequence is TGTGCCAGCAGCTTAGGGTACAGGGGTGCCTACGAGCAGTACTTC.

This clonotype was picked up a small number of times. V and J are TRBV4-3 and TRBJ1-1; D unresolved. From germline, CDR1 is LGHNA and CDR2 YSLEER. Trimming pared 4 bases from V and 3 bases from J, leaving 6 bases between. The CDR3 has 12 residues. CDR3 protein: CASSRSDTEAFF. CDR3 DNA sequence: TGCGCCAGCAGCCGATCAGACACTGAAGCTTTCTTT.

At least ten counts were recorded for this clonotype. The rearrangement links TRBV20-1 to TRBJ2-2; 8 bases agree with TRBD1. From germline, CDR1 is DFQATT and CDR2 SNEGSKA (reference sequence). Trimming cost V 4 bases and J 0 bases; bases outside gene matches: 4. The CDR3 length is 15 residues. The CDR3 bases are TGCAGTGCTACCCCAGGGGGCGCGAACACCGGGGAGCTGTTTTTT. It codes for CSATPGGANTGELFF.

This clonotype came up a few times. V and J are TRBV6-2 or TRBV6-3 and TRBJ1-2, with 10 bases aligning to TRBD1. The CDR3 contains 14 residues. V shed 6 bases and J 7 bases; nucleotides not matched to a gene: 8. CDR1 and CDR2 (germline): MNHEY, SVGEGT. The CDR3 sequence: CASRPWTGGLGYTF. CDR3 sequence (DNA): TGTGCCAGCAGACCCTGGACAGGGGGTCTTGGCTACACCTTC.